A single sample gave rise to the 20 T cell receptor beta chains below, sequenced in a study of CD8 T cells in Susac syndrome. An amount of RNA that ranged from roughly 0.45 to 1 ug was reverse transcribed with random hexamers. TCRdb itself ran the immunoSEQ multiplex PCR reads through MiXCR, one entry per CDR3 protein. The table lists 200,000 or so distinct CDR3 sequences, about 94% of them singletons. Sequenced input: CD4+ T cells from PBMCs. The source of these receptors is a human donor with Susac syndrome.

The genes are TRBV30 and TRBJ1-2; the D is unclear. This CDR3 has 12 residues. Trimming took off 3 bases at V and 8 bases at J, with 13 bases between the two ends. Germline loops: CDR1 GTSNPN, CDR2 SVGIG (reference sequence). In DNA form, the CDR3 reads TGTGCCTGGAGCTTAGACCCTGGGGGCTACACCTTC. Protein product: CAWSLDPGGYTF. Together with reference TRBV30 and TRBJ1-2, the CDR3 gives the full variable domain: SQTIHQWPATLVQPVGSPLSLECTVEGTSNPNLYWYRQAAGRGLQLLFYSVGIGQISSEVPQNLSASRPQDRQFILSSKKLLLSDSGFYLCAWSLDPGGYTFGSGTRLTVV.

This chain links TRBV19 with TRBJ2-1; 8 bases are a match to TRBD1. J was trimmed by 5 bases and V by 4 bases; bases with no gene match: 7. The CDR3 loop spans 15 amino acids. In germline, CDR1 is LNHDA, CDR2 SQIVND (reference sequence). CDR3 DNA sequence: TGTGCCAGTAGTACCCAGGGGGCGCTGGACAATGAGCAGTTCTTC. Amino acids: CASSTQGALDNEQFF. The full variable domain, in which reference TRBV19 and TRBJ2-1 provide the parts outside the CDR3, is DGGITQSPKYLFRKEGQNVTLSCEQNLNHDAMYWYRQDPGQGLRLIYYSQIVNDFQKGDIAEGYSVSREKKESFPLTVTSAQKNPTAFYLCASSTQGALDNEQFFGPGTRLTVL.

V and J are TRBV30 and TRBJ2-1, with D tentatively TRBD1 (6 bases). The germline CDR1 and CDR2 sequences are GTSNPN and SVGIG (reference sequence). Trimming left V 1 base short and J 4 bases short, with 14 bases between. The CDR3 has 15 amino acids. The CDR3 here is CAWSGSGTTYNEQFF. CDR3 nucleotides: TGTGCCTGGAGTGGCTCGGGGACAACATACAATGAGCAGTTCTTC.

The CDR3 nucleotides read TGTGCCAGCAGTCCGACGGACGCAGGGGCCCAGCATTTT. Its translation is CASSPTDAGAQHF. The chain is built from TRBV27 and TRBJ1-5; D is perhaps TRBD1 (6 bases). The CDR3 consists of 13 residues. CDR1 MNHEY and CDR2 SMNVEV come from the germline V gene (reference sequence). Trimming removed 5 bases at V and 11 bases at J, with 16 bases between.

The J gene is TRBJ1-4, the V gene TRBV28; perhaps TRBD1 as D (6 bases). This CDR3 comprises 15 residues. Germline V gene lookup returns CDR1 MDHEN and CDR2 SYDVKM. V was trimmed by 2 bases and J by 5 bases, leaving 12 bases between them. The chain's CDR3 is CASSLSRGGNEKLFF. The CDR3 nucleotides are TGTGCCAGCAGTTTAAGCAGGGGAGGAAATGAAAAACTGTTTTTT.

V and J are TRBV7-8 and TRBJ2-3, with 9 positions matching TRBD2. The CDR3 extends over 15 amino acids. Germline V gives CDR1 SGHVS, CDR2 FQNEAQ. The J segment lost 6 bases and the V segment lost 2 bases, leaving 6 bases of the junction unmatched. Written as DNA, the CDR3 is TGTGCCAGCAGCTTATTAGCGGGGGCGGTGGATACGCAGTATTTT. As protein: CASSLLAGAVDTQYF.

The chain uses TRBV5-1 and TRBJ2-7; maybe TRBD1 (7 bases). The CDR3 consists of 15 residues. Per germline, CDR1 SGHRS and CDR2 YFSETQ. Trimming took 6 bases from V and 3 from J, leaving 19 bases between them. The CDR3 DNA is TGCGCCAGCACGCGGGACAGTTTGACTGACTACGAGCAGTACTTC. It specifies CASTRDSLTDYEQYF.

The chain joins TRBV7-2 to TRBJ1-4; the D gene is possibly TRBD1 (6 bases). V was shortened by 2 bases and J by 3 bases, with 10 bases between the two germline ends. Germline V CDR1 and CDR2: SGHTA, FQGNSA. This CDR3 is 15 amino acids long. The CDR3 loop is CASSLWGQANEKLFF. The CDR3 nucleotides read TGTGCCAGCAGCTTATGGGGGCAGGCTAATGAAAAACTGTTTTTT.

The chain links TRBV20-1 to TRBJ2-5; 8 bases map to TRBD1. The V gene's germline CDR1 is DFQATT and CDR2 SNEGSKA (reference sequence). Losses at the gene ends were 7 bases for V and 6 bases for J; bases not matched to a gene: 7. CDR3 length equals 12 residues. The CDR3 DNA sequence: TGCAGTGTGAGACAGGGGTCGAAGACCCAGTACTTC. Translation gives CSVRQGSKTQYF.

V and J are TRBV19 and TRBJ1-5; D might be TRBD1 (5 bases). The V gene lost 11 bases and the J gene lost 6 bases, with 17 bases spanning the gap. CDR1 LNHDA and CDR2 SQIVND come from the germline V gene (reference sequence). This CDR3 is 13 amino acids long. CDR3 residues: CASEARAGQPQHF. CDR3 bases: TGTGCCTCTGAAGCCAGGGCAGGTCAGCCCCAGCATTTT.

This chain links TRBV10-3 with TRBJ2-7; D is uncertain. Trimming stripped 3 bases from V and 0 bases from J, with 12 bases between. The germline V gene encodes CDR1 ENHRY and CDR2 SYGVKD. The CDR3 runs to 15 residues. As DNA, the CDR3 is TGTGCCATCAGTGAAGGCCTACTACTCTCCTACGAGCAGTACTTC. Protein: CAISEGLLLSYEQYF.

This chain connects TRBV7-7 to TRBJ2-5; the match to TRBD1 covers 10 bases. This CDR3 is built from 13 residues. With 4 bases clipped from V and 9 bases from J, the junction kept 5 bases outside the gene matches. Germline V lookup: CDR1 SSHAT, CDR2 FNYEAQ (reference sequence). The CDR3 sequence: CASSSGQGEAQYF. The CDR3 DNA reads TGTGCCAGCAGCTCTGGACAGGGGGAGGCCCAGTACTTC. The whole variable domain, remainder taken from reference TRBV7-7 and TRBJ2-5, is GAGVSQSPRYKVTKRGQDVTLRCDPISSHATLYWYQQALGQGPEFLTYFNYEAQPDKSGLPSDRFSAERPEGSISTLTIQRTEQRDSAMYRCASSSGQGEAQYFGPGTRLLVL.

The genes are TRBV19 and TRBJ2-5, with D uncertain. The CDR3 sequence is 13 residues long. The germline V gene encodes CDR1 LNHDA and CDR2 SQIVND (reference sequence). The V and J ends lost 6 bases and 4 bases respectively, with 12 bases between them. CDR3 sequence: CASSRINLETQYF. The CDR3 bases are TGTGCCAGTAGCCGGATCAATCTAGAGACCCAGTACTTC.

V gene TRBV20-1 combines with J gene TRBJ1-2, with a possible D match to TRBD1 (6 bases). Trimming took off 5 bases at V and 10 bases at J, with 8 bases between the two ends. This CDR3 comprises 9 residues. The germline V gene has CDR1 DFQATT and CDR2 SNEGSKA (reference sequence). The CDR3 region is CSAYRDYTF. DNA for the CDR3: TGCAGTGCTTACAGGGACTACACCTTC.

The chain carries TRBV13 and TRBJ1-3, with D possibly TRBD1 on 5 matching bases. The CDR3 covers 15 residues. Germline-derived CDR1 and CDR2 are PRHDT and FYEKMQ (reference sequence). V was cut by 5 bases and J by 4 bases, with 15 bases left in between. This CDR3 is CASSDPGTEGNTIYF. CDR3 nucleotide sequence: TGTGCCAGCAGCGATCCGGGGACTGAAGGAAACACCATATATTTT. Filled out from reference TRBV13 and TRBJ1-3, the complete variable domain reads AAGVIQSPRHLIKEKRETATLKCYPIPRHDTVYWYQQGPGQDPQFLISFYEKMQSDKGSIPDRFSAQQFSDYHSELNMSSLELGDSALYFCASSDPGTEGNTIYFGEGSWLTVV.

The rearrangement uses TRBV5-1 and TRBJ2-1, with 8 bases lining up with TRBD1. The germline V gene encodes CDR1 SGHRS and CDR2 YFSETQ. J lost 6 bases, V lost 4 bases, and 15 bases had no gene match. This CDR3 has 17 residues. CDR3 amino acids: CASSHRQGRSSFNEQFF. The DNA of the CDR3 is TGCGCCAGCAGCCATCGACAGGGGCGCTCCTCTTTCAATGAGCAGTTCTTC.

The chain couples TRBV4-3 to TRBJ2-5, with 7 bases matching TRBD2. CDR3 length equals 14 residues. Germline CDR1 and CDR2: LGHNA and YSLEER. Germline trimming cut 4 bases from V and 1 base from J; bases unmatched to any gene: 3. CDR3 loop: CASSPGTTQETQYF. The CDR3 DNA follows: TGCGCCAGCAGCCCCGGGACTACCCAAGAGACCCAGTACTTC.

The CDR3 sequence is CSVEGREIPYGYTF. The CDR3 nucleotides are TGCAGCGTTGAAGGGAGGGAAATCCCCTATGGCTACACCTTC. V gene TRBV29-1 combines with J gene TRBJ1-2, with D unresolved. V dropped 1 base and J dropped 4 bases, with 13 bases sitting between them. From germline, CDR1 is SQVTM and CDR2 ANQGSEA. This CDR3 region has 14 residues.

This chain joins TRBV15 and TRBJ1-2; D remains unclear. The V end lost 2 bases, the J end lost 5 bases, and 6 bases lay between the germline ends. The CDR3 contains 12 residues. Germline V gene data show CDR1 as LNHNV and CDR2 as YYDKDF (reference sequence). CDR3: CATSRPSYGYTF. The CDR3 nucleotides are TGTGCCACCAGCAGACCATCATATGGCTACACCTTC.

The V and J genes are TRBV20-1 and TRBJ1-5; a possible D gene is TRBD1 (6 bases). This CDR3 is 16 amino acids long. The V end was cut by 3 bases, the J end by 6 bases, with 21 bases between. Germline CDR1 and CDR2: DFQATT and SNEGSKA (reference sequence). CDR3: CSARGLLGALSQPQHF. Written as DNA, the CDR3 is TGCAGTGCTAGGGGATTGTTGGGGGCGCTCTCTCAGCCCCAGCATTTT.